The clone carrying this T cell receptor (beta chain) was counted between two and nine times. As yet, its antigen is unknown. The method was immunoSEQ multiplex PCR; TCRdb's version includes in-frame clones alone and lacks a portion of them. The table records 30,000 to 35,000 clones, under 85% of them present only once. The CDR3 spans 14 residues. The V gene lost 7 bases and the J gene lost 5 bases, with 15 bases spanning the gap. The germline CDR1 and CDR2 sequences are MNHNS and SASEGT. This specimen comes from a study of OX40 agonist ivuxolimab in advanced cancers. Background on the study: Partial responses occurred in Three dose-escalation patients, one with hepatocellular carcinoma and two with cutaneous melanoma. Study findings and constraints: It was not determined which antigens were specifically recognized by the peripheral T cells that had undergone clonal expansion. Low normalized T-cell clonal expansion also characterized some of the nonresponders.

This TCR derives from an adult with an advanced solid tumor such as melanoma, head and neck, liver or kidney cancer. This specimen consisted of CD4+ or CD8+ T cells sorted from blood, obtained in a trial of the OX40 agonist ivuxolimab. The chain uses TRBV6-1 and TRBJ2-1, with D perhaps given as TRBD1 or TRBD2 (5 bases each). CDR3 DNA sequence: TGTGCCAGCAACTGGGACGGGAAAGACAATGAGCAGTTCTTC. This sequence encodes CASNWDGKDNEQFF.